Below are 30 T cell receptor beta chains sequenced from a single sample in a study of blood T cells in healthy people across ages. A second PCR, run for about 7 to 11 cycles, used a sample-barcoded 5' primer plus a J-beta primer mix. TCRdb re-analysed the 5' RACE reads in MiXCR, keeping a single row per CDR3 protein. This table has more than 450,000 distinct CDR3 sequences, roughly a quarter appearing once. The data were also submitted as part of a second study, on T cells of mothers and their children.

Sample: blood. These receptor sequences come from a boy under 10 years old in good health.

The J gene is TRBJ1-2, the V gene TRBV30; possibly TRBD1 for D (5 bases). Per germline, CDR1 GTSNPN and CDR2 SVGIG (reference sequence). Between the trimmed V and J ends, which lost 3 bases and 4 bases, there was a span of 9 bases. The CDR3 totals 12 residues. This CDR3 is CAWRRGGYGYTF. The CDR3, as DNA: TGTGCCTGGAGACGGGGCGGCTATGGCTACACCTTC.

The chain combines TRBV3-1 with TRBJ2-4; D tentatively reads TRBD1 or TRBD2 (6 bases each). Trimming took off 5 bases at V and 0 bases at J, with 23 bases between the two ends. From germline, CDR1 is LGHDT and CDR2 YNNKEL (reference sequence). This CDR3 contains 19 residues. The DNA of the CDR3 is TGTGCCAGCAGCATACAATTAGGGGGGACGAGTCGAGCCAAAAACATTCAGTACTTC. Translation: CASSIQLGGTSRAKNIQYF.

This clonotype showed up many times. The chain combines TRBV10-2 with TRBJ2-7, with 7 positions matching TRBD2. V lost 6 bases, J lost 3 bases, and 5 bases stayed unmatched. CDR3 length: 13 residues. Germline V gene data show CDR1 as WSHSY and CDR2 as SAAADI. The CDR3 protein is CASRPGTNYEQYF. The CDR3 DNA sequence: TGCGCCAGCAGACCCGGGACTAACTACGAGCAGTACTTC.

This clonotype has more than one count but fewer than ten. This chain's CDR3 is CASSSADEKLFF. The CDR3 bases are TGCGCCAGCAGCTCGGCGGATGAAAAACTGTTTTTT. The gene calls are TRBV5-1 and TRBJ1-4, with unresolved D. V was shortened by 3 bases and J by 6 bases, with 6 bases between the two germline ends. This CDR3 comprises 12 residues. Germline CDR1 reads SGHRS; CDR2 reads YFSETQ.

The chain recombines TRBV6-5 with TRBJ2-1; D remains ambiguous. Germline V gene sequence: CDR1 MNHEY, CDR2 SVGAGI. The CDR3 has 16 residues. The V end lost 4 bases, the J end lost 1 base, and 14 bases lay between the germline ends. CDR3 sequence: CASSWSRGNSYNEQFF. CDR3 DNA sequence: TGTGCCAGCAGTTGGTCCCGTGGGAATTCCTACAATGAGCAGTTCTTC.

This clonotype has just a few counts. The rearrangement links TRBV7-7 to TRBJ2-5; TRBD1 agrees at 11 bases. The junction had 10 bases not matched to a gene; V was cut back by 5 bases and J by 11 bases. Germline V gene sequence: CDR1 SSHAT, CDR2 FNYEAQ (reference sequence). The CDR3 runs 14 residues. The chain's CDR3 is CASSTGQGVGEQYF. CDR3 nucleotide sequence: TGTGCCAGCAGCACGGGACAGGGGGTAGGGGAGCAGTACTTC.

V gene TRBV9 combines with J gene TRBJ2-5, with D possibly TRBD2 on 6 matching bases. The V end was cut by 4 bases, the J end by 1 base, with 11 bases between. The CDR3 length is 14 residues. CDR1 and CDR2 from the germline V gene are SGDLS and YYNGEE. CDR3 in amino acids: CASSPLSGQETQYF. The CDR3 region has the DNA TGTGCCAGCAGCCCCCTTAGCGGCCAAGAGACCCAGTACTTC.

This clonotype was counted between two and nine times. The CDR3 bases are TGTGCCAGCAGTTTTTTAGGGGTATCATCCTACGAGCAGTACTTC. Translating it yields CASSFLGVSSYEQYF. The rearrangement links TRBV28 to TRBJ2-7; possible D gene TRBD1, 5 bases. The V gene's germline CDR1 is MDHEN and CDR2 SYDVKM. The CDR3 sequence is 15 residues long. The V and J ends lost 3 bases and 1 base respectively, with 13 bases between them.

This clonotype occurred a few times. J is TRBJ2-3 and V is TRBV11-2; the D is unclear. Trimming took off 5 bases at V and 6 bases at J, with 15 bases between the two ends. Germline V gene data show CDR1 as SGHAT and CDR2 as FQNNGV. This CDR3 comprises 14 residues. This CDR3 reads CASSPPVMGDTQYF. CDR3 DNA: TGTGCCAGCAGCCCCCCAGTGATGGGGGATACGCAGTATTTT.

The chain joins TRBV7-2 to TRBJ2-6, with D perhaps TRBD2 (5 bases). Germline-derived CDR1 and CDR2 are SGHTA and FQGNSA. Trimming removed 3 bases from V and 0 bases from J, with 12 bases in between. The CDR3 covers 17 residues. The CDR3 protein is CASSFAGGNSGANVLTF. The CDR3 DNA reads TGTGCCAGCAGCTTCGCCGGAGGTAACTCTGGGGCCAACGTCCTGACTTTC.

V is TRBV6-2 or TRBV6-3 and J is TRBJ2-5; D is unresolved. Near its end, the DNA agrees better with TRBJ2-1, so the J call may be wrong. CDR1 MNHEY and CDR2 SVGEGT come from the germline V gene. The CDR3 consists of 11 residues. CDR3 DNA: TGTGCCAGCAGTTACTCCAATGAGCAGTTCTTC. Translating gives CASSYSNEQFF.

This clonotype was recorded a few times. The chain combines TRBV6-5 with TRBJ2-5; 7 bases fit TRBD1. The DNA matches TRBJ2-7 better at its end, which makes the J call doubtful. CDR1 and CDR2 from the germline V gene are MNHEY and SVGAGI. This CDR3 has 15 amino acids. This CDR3 is CASSYSVTGTSEQYF. The CDR3 region has the DNA TGTGCCAGCAGTTACTCTGTGACAGGGACCTCCGAGCAGTACTTC.

The J gene is TRBJ1-1, the V gene TRBV29-1; no reliable D call. The CDR3 is made up of 16 amino acids. Germline CDR1 and CDR2: SQVTM and ANQGSEA. V was cut by 6 bases and J by 0 bases, with 20 bases left in between. For the CDR3, the DNA is TGCAGCGTGGTGGGCTGGACGGAACTTATGAACACTGAAGCTTTCTTT. This gives the protein CSVVGWTELMNTEAFF.

Comment on this clonotype: A junction end diverges from the germline sequence, so it may reflect a read error. The V gene is TRBV3-1, the J gene TRBJ1-1; D not resolved. CDR3 size: 12 residues. Per the germline V gene, CDR1 is LGHDT and CDR2 is YNNKEL (reference sequence). This CDR3 reads CASSQEKGQAFF. In nucleotides, the CDR3 is TGTGCCAGCAGTCAAGAAAAGGGCCAAGCTTTCTTT. Full variable domain (outside the CDR3, taken from reference TRBV3-1 and TRBJ1-1): DTAVSQTPKYLVTQMGNDKSIKCEQNLGHDTMYWYKQDSKKFLKIMFSYNNKELIINETVPNRFSPKSPDKAHLNLHINSLELGDSAVYFCASSQEKGQAFFGQGTRLTVV.

This clonotype occurred many times. The CDR3 sequence: CASSLTSNSNEKLFF. The CDR3 DNA follows: TGTGCCAGCAGCTTGACTTCCAACAGTAATGAAAAACTGTTTTTT. The chain employs TRBV7-9 and TRBJ1-4; D unresolved. V lost 3 bases and J 4 bases, leaving 12 bases between the germline ends. Germline V gene lookup returns CDR1 SEHNR and CDR2 FQNEAQ (reference sequence). The CDR3 is made up of 15 amino acids. Using reference TRBV7-9 and TRBJ1-4 for the parts outside the CDR3, the full variable domain is DTGVSQNPRHKITKRGQNVTFRCDPISEHNRLYWYRQTLGQGPEFLTYFQNEAQLEKSRLLSDRFSAERPKGSFSTLEIQRTEQGDSAMYLCASSLTSNSNEKLFFGSGTQLSVL.

This clonotype has a handful of counts. At one end, the junction sequence differs from germline, possibly due to a read error. The CDR3 DNA sequence: TGTGCCAGCAGCTTACATCGGGACAGGAACCCCGGGGAGCTGTTTTTT. It codes for CASSLHRDRNPGELFF. The V call is TRBV7-3, the J call TRBJ2-2; 8 bases fit TRBD1. Germline CDR1 SGHTA, CDR2 FQGTGA. This CDR3 is 16 amino acids long.

This clonotype has a handful of counts. The rearrangement joins TRBV10-2 to TRBJ2-5; 11 nucleotides line up with TRBD2. CDR1 and CDR2 from the germline V gene are WSHSY and SAAADI. The CDR3 covers 14 residues. V dropped 6 bases and J dropped 4; count of bases not matched to a gene: 4. The CDR3 is CASRILAGGETQYF. DNA of the CDR3: TGCGCCAGCAGGATTCTAGCGGGAGGAGAGACCCAGTACTTC.

The V gene is TRBV20-1, the J gene TRBJ2-5; 9 bases match TRBD2. After removal of 5 bases from V and 4 bases from J, the junction contained 5 bases not matched to a gene. Germline-derived CDR1 and CDR2 are DFQATT and SNEGSKA (reference sequence). This CDR3 region has 13 residues. CDR3 DNA: TGCAGTGCTGGGACTAGCATGGGAGAGACCCAGTACTTC. This translates into CSAGTSMGETQYF.

The V gene is TRBV6-5, the J gene TRBJ2-1, with 11 bases that match TRBD1. The J call may be faulty, since TRBJ2-7 better matches the DNA end. CDR1 is MNHEY and CDR2 is SVGAGI in the germline V gene. This CDR3 is 13 amino acids long. The CDR3 DNA is TGTGCCAGCAGCCCGGACAGGGGGCGCGAGCAGTACTTC. Encoded protein: CASSPDRGREQYF.

This clonotype was seen only a few times. The V and J genes are TRBV6-5 and TRBJ2-5; 8 positions agree with TRBD2. The assigned J gene may be wrong: the sequence end matches TRBJ2-1 better. This CDR3 has 14 residues. Per the germline V gene, CDR1 is MNHEY and CDR2 is SVGAGI. CDR3 protein: CASSPGTSIDEQFF. The DNA of the CDR3 is TGTGCCAGCAGTCCCGGGACTAGTATAGATGAGCAGTTCTTC.

The rearrangement uses TRBV5-1 and TRBJ2-5; D is possibly TRBD1 or TRBD2 (5 bases each). Germline assignment: CDR1 SGHRS and CDR2 YFSETQ. V lost 4 bases, J lost 1 base, and 17 bases lay in between. This CDR3 comprises 16 residues. As DNA, the CDR3 is TGCGCCAGCAGCATGGAAAGGGACCTCCTCCAAGAGACCCAGTACTTC. Translated: CASSMERDLLQETQYF.

The CDR3 sequence: CASTPGAYEAFF. For the CDR3, the DNA is TGTGCCAGCACCCCAGGTGCTTATGAAGCTTTCTTT. The chain links TRBV7-9 to TRBJ1-1; no reliable D call. This CDR3 has 12 residues. Germline loops: CDR1 SEHNR, CDR2 FQNEAQ (reference sequence). Trimming stripped 7 bases from V and 7 bases from J, with 13 bases between. The full variable domain, its missing parts supplied by reference TRBV7-9 and TRBJ1-1, is DTGVSQNPRHKITKRGQNVTFRCDPISEHNRLYWYRQTLGQGPEFLTYFQNEAQLEKSRLLSDRFSAERPKGSFSTLEIQRTEQGDSAMYLCASTPGAYEAFFGQGTRLTVV.

A few counts support this clonotype. This chain connects TRBV4-3 to TRBJ2-5; D not resolved. The J call may be mistaken, given a closer DNA end match to TRBJ2-1. CDR1 and CDR2 (germline): LGHNA, YSLEER. The CDR3 has 14 residues. The chain's CDR3 is CASSHRTAYNEQFF. The CDR3 DNA reads TGCGCCAGCAGCCATAGGACGGCCTACAATGAGCAGTTCTTC.

This clonotype has more than one count but fewer than ten. V gene TRBV2 combines with J gene TRBJ1-3; the D is unclear. Trimming shortened V by 11 bases and J by 6 bases, and 20 bases separated the two germline ends. Per germline, CDR1 SNHLY and CDR2 FYNNEI. The CDR3 loop spans 14 amino acids. CDR3 in amino acids: CALATDLAENTIYF. CDR3 in DNA: TGTGCCCTCGCAACGGACCTTGCTGAAAACACCATATATTTT. The full variable domain, in which reference TRBV2 and TRBJ1-3 provide the parts outside the CDR3, is EPEVTQTPSHQVTQMGQEVILRCVPISNHLYFYWYRQILGQKVEFLVSFYNNEISEKSEIFDDQFSVERPDGSNFTLKIRSTKLEDSAMYFCALATDLAENTIYFGEGSWLTVV.

This clonotype was seen once. V gene TRBV20-1 combines with J gene TRBJ1-2; D perhaps matches TRBD1 (6 bases). CDR1 and CDR2 (germline): DFQATT, SNEGSKA (reference sequence). There are 14 residues in the CDR3. With 3 bases removed from V and 4 bases from J, the gap between germline ends came to 15 bases. The chain's CDR3 is CSASRQAYSYGYTF. The CDR3 DNA is TGCAGTGCTAGCCGACAGGCGTATAGCTATGGCTACACCTTC.

This clonotype turned up a few times. The CDR3, as DNA: TGTGCCAGCAGCGTAGGAAGCGGCGGAGAGCTGTTTTTT. Amino acid sequence: CASSVGSGGELFF. V and J are TRBV9 and TRBJ2-2; TRBD2 is a possible D gene (5 bases). Germline V lookup: CDR1 SGDLS, CDR2 YYNGEE. V lost 0 bases and J 11 bases, leaving 11 bases between the germline ends. There are 13 residues in the CDR3.

The chain has TRBV12-3 or TRBV12-4 and TRBJ2-1, with 15 nucleotides matching TRBD2. The CDR3 totals 17 residues. Trimming took 5 bases from V and 2 from J; bases not matched to a gene: 4. This chain's CDR3 is CASSQRTSGGAYNEQFF. DNA for the CDR3: TGTGCCAGCAGTCAGCGGACTAGCGGGGGGGCCTACAATGAGCAGTTCTTC.

This clonotype showed up just a few times. The rearrangement joins TRBV29-1 to TRBJ1-2, with D tentatively TRBD1 (6 bases). The germline V gene has CDR1 SQVTM and CDR2 ANQGSEA. V dropped 7 bases and J dropped 5 bases, with 17 bases sitting between them. The CDR3 extends over 13 amino acids. The CDR3 region has the DNA TGCAGCGCCTCGGGATCGCAGGGGTATGGCTACACCTTC. Residues: CSASGSQGYGYTF.

The gene calls are TRBV6-5 and TRBJ2-1; 13 bases line up with TRBD2. Unmatched junction bases numbered 10, after V lost 7 bases and J lost 10 bases. Germline V gene data show CDR1 as MNHEY and CDR2 as SVGAGI. The length of the CDR3 is 15 residues. The CDR3 is CASMPRLAGGGEQFF. Here the CDR3 DNA reads TGTGCCAGCATGCCCCGACTAGCGGGAGGCGGCGAGCAGTTCTTC.

The sample holds a few counts of this clonotype. The CDR3 nucleotides are TGTGCCATCAGTGATCCCCGCTATGGCTACACCTTC. It encodes CAISDPRYGYTF. The genes are TRBV10-3 and TRBJ1-2; D is uncertain. This CDR3 region has 12 residues. V was cut by 3 bases and J by 4 bases, with 6 bases left in between. Germline CDR1 and CDR2: ENHRY and SYGVKD.